This T cell receptor beta chain was found in a study of T-cell reconstitution after alpha-beta-depleted transplantation in children. Study-wide points: Some patients showed high day-60 TCRbeta diversity, which derived from surviving recipient T cells and thymic progenitors. Once a year had passed after transplant, T-cell counts and diversity came mostly from newly produced T cells. At around two months after transplant, the alpha-beta T cells were reportedly derived from several hundred expanded clones that came from non-depleted graft cells.

This clonotype showed up just a few times. The antigen remains unidentified. Unique molecular identifiers tagged the TCRbeta library. TCRdb independently ran MiXCR on the PCR reads; one entry per CDR3 protein. The table has hundreds of thousands of distinct CDR3 sequences, less than 20% seen once; the top ten hold 5%. The receptor was isolated from a male patient younger than 18 who had a stem cell transplant for acute lymphoblastic leukemia, so the T cells may come from the graft donor. The source material was PBMCs, mostly from graft donor cells, sampled 360 days after TCRalphabeta/CD19-depleted stem cell transplant.

This CDR3 reads CASSVTPSGLYEQYF. Here the CDR3 DNA reads TGTGCCAGCAGCGTAACCCCTAGCGGGCTGTACGAGCAGTACTTC. This rearrangement joins TRBV9 to TRBJ2-7, with 8 bases identical to TRBD2. CDR1 SGDLS and CDR2 YYNGEE come from the germline V gene. The V and J ends lost 1 base and 4 bases, in that order; junction bases with no gene match: 7. This CDR3 has 15 residues.